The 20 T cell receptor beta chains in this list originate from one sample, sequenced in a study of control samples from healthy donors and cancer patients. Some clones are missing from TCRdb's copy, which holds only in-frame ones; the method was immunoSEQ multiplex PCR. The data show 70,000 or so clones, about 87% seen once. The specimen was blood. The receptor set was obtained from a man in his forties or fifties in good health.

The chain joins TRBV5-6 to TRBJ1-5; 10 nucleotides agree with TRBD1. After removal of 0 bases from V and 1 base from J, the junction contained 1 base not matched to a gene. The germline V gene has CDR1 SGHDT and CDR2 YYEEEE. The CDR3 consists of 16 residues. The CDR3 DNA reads TGTGCCAGCAGCTTGGGGACAGGGGGGAGCAATCAGCCCCAGCATTTT. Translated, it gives CASSLGTGGSNQPQHF. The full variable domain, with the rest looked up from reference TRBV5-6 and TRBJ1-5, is DAGVTQSPTHLIKTRGQQVTLRCSPKSGHDTVSWYQQALGQGPQFIFQYYEEEERQRGNFPDRFSGHQFPNYSSELNVNALLLGDSALYLCASSLGTGGSNQPQHFGDGTRLSIL.

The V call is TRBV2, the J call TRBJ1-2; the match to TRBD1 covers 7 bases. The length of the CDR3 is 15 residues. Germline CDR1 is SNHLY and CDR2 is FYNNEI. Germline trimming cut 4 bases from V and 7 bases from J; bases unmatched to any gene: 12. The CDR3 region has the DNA TGTGCCAGCAGTGCGACGGACAGGCAGAGGGGTGGCTACACCTTC. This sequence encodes CASSATDRQRGGYTF.

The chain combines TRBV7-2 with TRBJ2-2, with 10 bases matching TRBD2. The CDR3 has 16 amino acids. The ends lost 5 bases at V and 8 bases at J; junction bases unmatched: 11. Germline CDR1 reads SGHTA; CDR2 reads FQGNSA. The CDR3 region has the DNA TGTGCCAGCAGCCCCACAAGTAGCGGGAGGTTTGGGGAGCTGTTTTTT. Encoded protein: CASSPTSSGRFGELFF.

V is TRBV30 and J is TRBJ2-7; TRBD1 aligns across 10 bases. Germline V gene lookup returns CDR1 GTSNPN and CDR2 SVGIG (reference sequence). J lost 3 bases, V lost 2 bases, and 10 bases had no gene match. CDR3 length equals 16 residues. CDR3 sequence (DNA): TGTGCCTGGAGTTCCCGCAGGGACAGGGGACTCTACGAGCAGTACTTC. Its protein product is CAWSSRRDRGLYEQYF.

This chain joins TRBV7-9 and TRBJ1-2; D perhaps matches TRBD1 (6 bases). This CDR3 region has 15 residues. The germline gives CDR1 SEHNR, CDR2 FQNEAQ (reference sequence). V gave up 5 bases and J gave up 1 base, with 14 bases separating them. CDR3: CASSKADSLNYGYTF. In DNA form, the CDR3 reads TGTGCCAGCAGCAAGGCGGACAGTCTTAACTATGGCTACACCTTC.

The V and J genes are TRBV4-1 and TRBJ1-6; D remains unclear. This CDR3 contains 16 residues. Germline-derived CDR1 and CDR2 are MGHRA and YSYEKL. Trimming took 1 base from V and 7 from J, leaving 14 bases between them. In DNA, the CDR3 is TGCGCCAGCAGCCAAGGGGGTGGCACCCTAAATTCACCCCTCCACTTT. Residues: CASSQGGGTLNSPLHF.

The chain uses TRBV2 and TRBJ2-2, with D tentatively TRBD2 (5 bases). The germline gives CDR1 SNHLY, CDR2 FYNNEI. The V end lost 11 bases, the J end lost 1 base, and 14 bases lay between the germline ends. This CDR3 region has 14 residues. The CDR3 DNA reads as TGTGCCCGCGGGTCGAATGGGAACACCGGGGAGCTGTTTTTT. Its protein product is CARGSNGNTGELFF.

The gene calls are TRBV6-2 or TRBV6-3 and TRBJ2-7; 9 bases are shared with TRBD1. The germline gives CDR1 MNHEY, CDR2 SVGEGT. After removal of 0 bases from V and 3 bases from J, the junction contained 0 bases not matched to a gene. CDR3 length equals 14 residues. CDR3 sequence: CASSYSTGGYEQYF. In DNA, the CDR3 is TGTGCCAGCAGTTACTCGACAGGGGGCTACGAGCAGTACTTC.

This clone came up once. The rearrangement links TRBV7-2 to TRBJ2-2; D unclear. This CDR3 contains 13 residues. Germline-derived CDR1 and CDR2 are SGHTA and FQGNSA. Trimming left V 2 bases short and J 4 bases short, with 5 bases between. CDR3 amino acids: CASSLRATGELFF. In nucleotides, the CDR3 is TGTGCCAGCAGCTTACGGGCCACCGGGGAGCTGTTTTTT.

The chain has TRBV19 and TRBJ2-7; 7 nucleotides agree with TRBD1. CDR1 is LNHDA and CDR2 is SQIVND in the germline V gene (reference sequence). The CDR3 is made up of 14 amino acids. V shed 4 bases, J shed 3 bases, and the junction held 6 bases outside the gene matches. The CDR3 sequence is CASSKSRDSYEQYF. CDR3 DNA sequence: TGTGCCAGTAGTAAGTCCCGGGACAGCTACGAGCAGTACTTC.

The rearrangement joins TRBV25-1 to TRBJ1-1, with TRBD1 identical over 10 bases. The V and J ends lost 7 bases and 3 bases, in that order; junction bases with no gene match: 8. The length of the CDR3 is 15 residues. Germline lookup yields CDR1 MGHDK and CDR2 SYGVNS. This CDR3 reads CASTRTGGFHTEAFF. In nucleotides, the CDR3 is TGTGCCAGCACCAGGACAGGGGGGTTCCACACTGAAGCTTTCTTT.

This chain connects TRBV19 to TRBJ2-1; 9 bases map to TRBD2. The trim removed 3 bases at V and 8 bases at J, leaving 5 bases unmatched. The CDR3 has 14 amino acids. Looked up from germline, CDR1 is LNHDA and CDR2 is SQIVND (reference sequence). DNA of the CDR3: TGTGCCAGTAGTATTCTAGCGGGGTGGGATGAGCAGTTCTTC. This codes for CASSILAGWDEQFF.

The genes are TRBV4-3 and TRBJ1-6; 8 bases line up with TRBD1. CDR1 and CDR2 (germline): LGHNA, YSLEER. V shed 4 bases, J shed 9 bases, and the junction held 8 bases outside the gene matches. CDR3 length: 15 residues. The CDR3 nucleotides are TGCGCCAGCAGCCCTACCGACAGGGGTTTTTCACCCCTCCACTTT. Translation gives CASSPTDRGFSPLHF.

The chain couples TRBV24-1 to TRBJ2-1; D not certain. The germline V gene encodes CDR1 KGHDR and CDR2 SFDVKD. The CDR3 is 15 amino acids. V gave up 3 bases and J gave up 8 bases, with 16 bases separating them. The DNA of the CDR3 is TGTGCCACCAGTGATCCTAGTATCAGTCTCGATGAGCAGTTCTTC. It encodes CATSDPSISLDEQFF.

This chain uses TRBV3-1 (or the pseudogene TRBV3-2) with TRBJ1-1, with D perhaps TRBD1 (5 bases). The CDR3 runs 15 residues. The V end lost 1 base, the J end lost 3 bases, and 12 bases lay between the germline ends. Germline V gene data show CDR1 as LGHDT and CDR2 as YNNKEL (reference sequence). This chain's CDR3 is CASSQGGGPHTEAFF. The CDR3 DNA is TGTGCCAGCAGCCAAGGTGGGGGACCTCACACTGAAGCTTTCTTT.

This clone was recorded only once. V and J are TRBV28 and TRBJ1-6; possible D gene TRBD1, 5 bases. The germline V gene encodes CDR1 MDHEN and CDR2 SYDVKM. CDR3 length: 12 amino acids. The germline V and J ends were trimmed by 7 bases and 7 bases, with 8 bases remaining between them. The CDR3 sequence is CASTWGNSPLHF. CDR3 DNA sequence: TGTGCCAGCACTTGGGGGAATTCACCCCTCCACTTT. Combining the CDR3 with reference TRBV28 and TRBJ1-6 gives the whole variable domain DVKVTQSSRYLVKRTGEKVFLECVQDMDHENMFWYRQDPGLGLRLIYFSYDVKMKEKGDIPEGYSVSREKKERFSLILESASTNQTSMYLCASTWGNSPLHFGNGTRLTVT.

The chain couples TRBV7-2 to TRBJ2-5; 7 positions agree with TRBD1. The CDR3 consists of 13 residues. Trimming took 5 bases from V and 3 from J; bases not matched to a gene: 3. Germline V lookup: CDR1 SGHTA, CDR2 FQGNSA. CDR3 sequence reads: CASSMGQKETQYF. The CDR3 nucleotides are TGTGCCAGCAGCATGGGACAGAAAGAGACCCAGTACTTC.

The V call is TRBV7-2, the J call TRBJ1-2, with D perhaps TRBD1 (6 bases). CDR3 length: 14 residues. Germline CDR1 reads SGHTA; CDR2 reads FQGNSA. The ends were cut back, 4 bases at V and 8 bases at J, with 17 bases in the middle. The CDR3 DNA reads TGTGCCAGCAGCTCAGCCACAGGGTCAGGCGGCTACACCTTC. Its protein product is CASSSATGSGGYTF.

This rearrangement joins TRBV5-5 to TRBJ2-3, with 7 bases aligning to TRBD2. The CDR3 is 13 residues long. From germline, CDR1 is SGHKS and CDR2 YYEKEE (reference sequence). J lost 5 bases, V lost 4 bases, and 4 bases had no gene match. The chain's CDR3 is CASSPSGGDTQYF. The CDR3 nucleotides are TGTGCCAGCAGCCCCTCGGGAGGAGATACGCAGTATTTT.

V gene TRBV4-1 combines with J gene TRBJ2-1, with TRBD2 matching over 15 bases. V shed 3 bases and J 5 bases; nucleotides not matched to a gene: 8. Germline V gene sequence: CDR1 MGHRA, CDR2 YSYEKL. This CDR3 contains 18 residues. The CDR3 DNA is TGCGCCAGCAGCCACCCGGGGACTAGCGGGGGGCTAAACAATGAGCAGTTCTTC. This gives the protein CASSHPGTSGGLNNEQFF.